Listed below are T cell receptor beta chains from one sample, sequenced in a study of response to subunit inactivated influenza vaccine. TCRdb reprocessed the RT-PCR reads with MiXCR, giving one entry per CDR3 protein. The table has about 700,000 distinct CDR3 sequences, about a sixth seen once. Material: PBMCs from blood, obtained approximately 12 days after vaccination. Receptor source: a man aged 45-65 years who received an inactivated influenza vaccine. CDR3s include the opening cysteine and the closing phenylalanine or tryptophan. The order of the fields is D gene, J gene, clone size, CDR3 length, V gene, CDR3 DNA, CDR3 protein. The D gene is left open where the match is weak. The listing skips clone size in some rows; elsewhere it reads once, few, many or a size class.

-	TRBJ2-1	-	16	TRBV27	TGTGCCAGCAGTTTATCAGGGGGGAGCAGATACAATGAGCAGTTCTTC	CASSLSGGSRYNEQFF
TRBD1	TRBJ1-4	few	15	TRBV2	TGTGCCAGCAGAAAAGGGACAGGGGCTAATGAAAAACTGTTTTTT	CASRKGTGANEKLFF
-	TRBJ2-7	-	14	TRBV7-6	TGTGCCAGCAGCTTATCCACGGGGTTCTACGAGCAGTACTTC	CASSLSTGFYEQYF
-	TRBJ2-3	few	15	TRBV18	TGTGCCAGCTCACCCGACGGACTCACCACAGATACGCAGTATTTT	CASSPDGLTTDTQYF
-	TRBJ1-4	-	13	TRBV6-5	TGTGCCAGCAGTCATGGGGGAAATGAAAAACTGTTTTTT	CASSHGGNEKLFF
-	TRBJ2-7	few	15	TRBV5-8	TGTGCCAGCAGCTTGGAAACAGGAAGCAACTACGAGCAGTACTTC	CASSLETGSNYEQYF
TRBD2	TRBJ2-2	-	14	TRBV11-1	TGTGCCAGCATCGGCAGGACTAGCGCGGGGGAGCTGTTTTTT	CASIGRTSAGELFF
-	TRBJ2-3	-	14	TRBV5-6	TGTGCCAGCAGCGCGACAGTACACACAGATACGCAGTATTTT	CASSATVHTDTQYF
TRBD2	TRBJ2-5	-	17	TRBV15	TGTGCCACCAGCAGGTTCGGGACTAGCGGGAGGGGGGAGACCCAGTACTTC	CATSRFGTSGRGETQYF
TRBD1	TRBJ2-1	-	15	TRBV5-1	TGCGCCAGCAGTGTAACAGGGGATACCTACAATGAGCAGTTCTTC	CASSVTGDTYNEQFF
-	TRBJ2-5	many	13	TRBV10-3	TGTGCCATCAGTGAGAGCCAGGGGGAGACCCAGTACTTC	CAISESQGETQYF
-	TRBJ2-1	-	16	TRBV7-9	TGTGCCAGCAGCTTCCCCATCGGGACTCGGCACAATGAGCAGTTCTTC	CASSFPIGTRHNEQFF
-	TRBJ2-1	-	17	TRBV3-1	TGTGCCAGCAGCCCAAACGGTGCAGCCTCTCAGAACAATGAGCAGTTCTTC	CASSPNGAASQNNEQFF
-	TRBJ2-4	many	14	TRBV5-1	TGCGCCAGCAGCTTGGCCTGGCTGGGGGACATTCAGTACTTC	CASSLAWLGDIQYF
TRBD2	TRBJ2-3	-	16	TRBV20-1	TGCAGTGCAAACTCCGGGACTAGCGGGAGGCGGGATACGCAGTATTTT	CSANSGTSGRRDTQYF
-	TRBJ2-5	few	14	TRBV7-8	TGTGCCAGCAGCTTAGGGCGGGTTTGGGAGACCCAGTACTTC	CASSLGRVWETQYF
-	TRBJ1-6	-	14	TRBV5-1	TGCGCCAGCAGCTTAACAGACGCTAATTCACCCCTCCACTTT	CASSLTDANSPLHF
-	TRBJ1-2	-	13	TRBV29-1	TGCAGCGTTGAGTCGGCAGGGAACTATGGCTACACCTTC	CSVESAGNYGYTF
-	TRBJ2-2	-	15	TRBV6-6	TGTGCCAGCAGTGAAGGGGTCTCGAACACCGGGGAGCTGTTTTTT	CASSEGVSNTGELFF
TRBD1	TRBJ2-2	few	14	TRBV10-3	TGTGCCGTCAGGGGGCAGGCGGACACCGGGGAGCTGTTTTTT	CAVRGQADTGELFF
-	TRBJ2-2	-	14	TRBV25-1	TGTGCCAGCAGTAGGGTGGGTCCGACCGGGGAGCTGTTTTTT	CASSRVGPTGELFF
-	TRBJ2-5	few	15	TRBV7-6	TGTGCCAGCGGACCTTTGAGGTGGTACCAAGAGACCCAGTACTTC	CASGPLRWYQETQYF
-	TRBJ2-2	-	14	TRBV5-1	TGCGCCAGCAGCTTGATCAGGGTTGACGGGGAGCTGTTTTTT	CASSLIRVDGELFF
-	TRBJ1-2	-	12	TRBV30	TGTGCCTGGAGTCAAGGCCCCTATGGCTACACCTTC	CAWSQGPYGYTF
-	TRBJ1-3	many	14	TRBV7-2	TGTGCCAGCAGCTTAAGAAACTCTGGAAACACCATATATTTT	CASSLRNSGNTIYF
TRBD2	TRBJ2-3	-	18	TRBV7-3	TGTGCCAGCAGCTTACTTCCGGGGCTAGCGGGAGAGACAGATACGCAGTATTTT	CASSLLPGLAGETDTQYF
TRBD1	TRBJ1-1	-	15	TRBV18	TGTGCCAGCTCAATGGTAGGGGGCGGGAACACTGAAGCTTTCTTT	CASSMVGGGNTEAFF
TRBD2	TRBJ2-1	few	15	TRBV15	TGTGCCACCAGCAGAGTCGCGGGGGGCTACAATGAGCAGTTCTTC	CATSRVAGGYNEQFF
-	TRBJ2-1	few	12	TRBV20-1	TGCAGTGCTAGAGGAATCGGCGTGGAGCAGTTCTTC	CSARGIGVEQFF
TRBD1	TRBJ2-3	once	14	TRBV20-1	TGCAGTGCAGCAGGGGGTGACGGCTTGGATACGCAGTATTTT	CSAAGGDGLDTQYF
-	TRBJ2-2	few	15	TRBV21-1	TGTGCCAGCCGACAAGCCGACTCGGACACCGGGGAGCTGTTTTTT	CASRQADSDTGELFF
TRBD2	TRBJ2-3	few	16	TRBV20-1	TGCAGTGCTAGAGATAGCGGGGGGGGGAACACAGATACGCAGTATTTT	CSARDSGGGNTDTQYF
TRBD1	TRBJ2-1	-	14	TRBV18	TGTGCCAGCTCACAGGGGGCTCCCTACAATGAGCAGTTCTTC	CASSQGAPYNEQFF
TRBD1	TRBJ1-2	-	12	TRBV15	TGTGCCACCAGTGGACAGGGTTATGGCTACACCTTC	CATSGQGYGYTF
-	TRBJ1-2	few	14	TRBV19	TGTGCCAGTAGTATTTATCTCAGTAACTATGGCTACACCTTC	CASSIYLSNYGYTF
TRBD2	TRBJ2-2	-	14	TRBV11-3	TGTGCCAGTTCAAAGGGAGGGTTTTACGGGGAGCTGTTTTTT	CASSKGGFYGELFF
-	TRBJ1-1	few	15	TRBV7-2	TGTGCCAGCAGCTTAGCGTTGGGGGGGCTTGCTGAAGCTTTCTTT	CASSLALGGLAEAFF